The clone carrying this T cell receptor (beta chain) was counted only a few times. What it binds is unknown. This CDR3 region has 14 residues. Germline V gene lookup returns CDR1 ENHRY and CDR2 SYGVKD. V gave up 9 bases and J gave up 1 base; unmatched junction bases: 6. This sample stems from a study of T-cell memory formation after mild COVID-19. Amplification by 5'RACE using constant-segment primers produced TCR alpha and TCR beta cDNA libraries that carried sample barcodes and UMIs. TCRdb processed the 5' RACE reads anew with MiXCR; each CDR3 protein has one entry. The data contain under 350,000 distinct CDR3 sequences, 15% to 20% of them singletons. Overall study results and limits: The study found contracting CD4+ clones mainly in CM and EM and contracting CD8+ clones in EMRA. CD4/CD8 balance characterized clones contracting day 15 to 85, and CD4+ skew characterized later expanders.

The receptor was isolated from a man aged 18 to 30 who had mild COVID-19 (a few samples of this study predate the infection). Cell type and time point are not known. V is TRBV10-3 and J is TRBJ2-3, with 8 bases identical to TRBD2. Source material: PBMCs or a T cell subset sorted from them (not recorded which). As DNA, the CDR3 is TGTGCCATACGTCAAGCGGGGGGCACAGATACGCAGTATTTT. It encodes CAIRQAGGTDTQYF.